Here is one T cell receptor beta chain with its context. The target antigen is unknown. Quantitative 5'-RACE with molecular barcodes produced the TCR beta libraries. MiXCR was run by TCRdb on the 5' RACE reads, yielding one entry per CDR3 protein. The profile shows about 88,000 distinct CDR3 sequences, more than 25% of them singletons. This sample stems from a study of CD8 T cells in ankylosing spondylitis. Study-wide findings and caveats: Ankylosing spondylitis blood appeared to carry a characteristic TCR beta motif of roughly eight highly homologous variants. Reports say disease-linked clones showed up significantly more in matched ankylosing spondylitis synovial fluid.

The CDR3 totals 15 residues. Germline-derived CDR1 and CDR2 are KGHSH and LQKENI. Trimming stripped 3 bases from V and 1 base from J, with 12 bases between. This chain links TRBV18 with TRBJ1-1; D is unclear. Material: blood, either unsorted or a sorted T cell fraction (not recorded which). The sequence came from a male donor with ankylosing spondylitis or in good health (not recorded which). This CDR3 reads CASSPSNAGNTEAFF. The CDR3, as DNA: TGTGCCAGCTCACCTTCGAATGCAGGGAACACTGAAGCTTTCTTT.